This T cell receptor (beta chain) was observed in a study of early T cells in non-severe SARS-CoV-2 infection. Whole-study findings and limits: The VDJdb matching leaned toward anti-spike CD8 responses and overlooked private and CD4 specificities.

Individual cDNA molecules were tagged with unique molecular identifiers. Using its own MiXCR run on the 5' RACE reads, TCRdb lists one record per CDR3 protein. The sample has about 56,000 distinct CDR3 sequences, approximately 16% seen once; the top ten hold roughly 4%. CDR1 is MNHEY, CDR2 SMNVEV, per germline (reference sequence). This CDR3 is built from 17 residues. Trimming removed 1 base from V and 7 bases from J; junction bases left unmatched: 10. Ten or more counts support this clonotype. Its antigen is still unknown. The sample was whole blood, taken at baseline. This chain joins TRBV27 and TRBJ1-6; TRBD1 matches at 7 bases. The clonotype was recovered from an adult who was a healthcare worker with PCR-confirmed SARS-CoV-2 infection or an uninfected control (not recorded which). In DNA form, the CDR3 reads TGTGCCAGCAGTTTATATCCTCCAGGACAGGACAATTCACCCCTCCACTTT. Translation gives CASSLYPPGQDNSPLHF.